This T cell receptor beta chain came from a study of blood T cell repertoires in COVID-19. Study details: Spain, Italy and the United States supplied samples that represented acute and convalescent COVID-19. From T cells, B-cell-depleted T cells, or PBMCs came the material, which was cDNA or gDNA.

Original processing notes: Amplification of reference gene primers was used by the study to estimate nucleated cell counts. Data came from immunoSEQ multiplex PCR; TCRdb stores just in-frame clones and leaves some out. V and J calls and clone size follow that table, whereas D and trimming were derived from the DNA. Of about 370,000 clones in the sample, roughly nine tenths were seen once. The CDR3 consists of 14 residues. The germline V gene has CDR1 MNHEY and CDR2 SVGAGI. The V gene lost 6 bases and the J gene lost 4 bases, with 15 bases spanning the gap. This rearrangement joins TRBV6-5 to TRBJ1-2; D is ambiguous. This TCR came from a woman in her 30s with COVID-19, enrolled during active disease. Input material: peripheral blood. CDR3 coding DNA: TGTGCCAGCAGCTATACACCTCCGGGCTATGGCTACACCTTC. Amino acids: CASSYTPPGYGYTF.